This T cell receptor beta chain was profiled in a study of metastatic and nonmetastatic thyroid tumors. Details on this clone: Since a much larger clone is just one base distant, this may be a read error.

MiXCR reprocessed the PCR reads for TCRdb. The data show roughly 23,000 clones, under 25% seen once. This CDR3 region has 14 residues. Germline CDR1 reads SEHNR; CDR2 reads FQNEAQ (reference sequence). The entire patient cohort was treatment-naive prior to thyroid surgery. The receptor comes from a male donor with papillary thyroid cancer or a benign thyroid nodule (not recorded which). Some clones in this sample may be carry-over from other donors' samples. Sequences were obtained from blood. V usage is TRBV7-9 and J usage is TRBJ2-3; TRBD1 might be the D (5 bases). CDR3 DNA: TGTGCCAGCAGCTTAGTAGGGGAAGCAGATACGAAGTATTTT. The encoded protein is CASSLVGEADTKYF. The full variable domain, its missing parts supplied by reference TRBV7-9 and TRBJ2-3, is DTGVSQNPRHKITKRGQNVTFRCDPISEHNRLYWYRQTLGQGPEFLTYFQNEAQLEKSRLLSDRFSAERPKGSFSTLEIQRTEQGDSAMYLCASSLVGEADTKYFGPGTRLTVL.